The 6 T cell receptor beta chains below were found in one sample sequenced in a study of cytomegalovirus exposure and HLA in healthy donors. With 60 Vbeta and 13 Jbeta primers, the PCR was carried out. This table comes from immunoSEQ multiplex PCR, and its TCRdb copy is limited to in-frame clones, with some not included. The data show about 120,000 clones, over 6.5% seen once. Sample: PBMCs. The receptors derive from a woman between 35 and 50 years old in good health and CMV-seropositive.

The chain carries TRBV15 and TRBJ2-7, with TRBD2 matching 16 bases. V shed 5 bases and J 2 bases; nucleotides not matched to a gene: 3. Germline V CDR1 and CDR2: LNHNV, YYDKDF (reference sequence). The CDR3 covers 16 residues. The DNA for the CDR3 is TGTGCCACCAGCGTTGGGACTAGCGGGGGGGCCTACGAGCAGTACTTC. Protein: CATSVGTSGGAYEQYF.

The chain has TRBV27 and TRBJ2-3; 9 bases fit TRBD2. V lost 2 bases and J lost 0; bases outside the gene matches: 9. Germline lookup yields CDR1 MNHEY and CDR2 SMNVEV (reference sequence). The CDR3 has 18 residues. Here the CDR3 DNA reads TGTGCCAGCAGTTTAACCCGGTCTAGCGGGGTAAGCACAGATACGCAGTATTTT. Translation: CASSLTRSSGVSTDTQYF.

This clone was seen once. This chain uses TRBV19 with TRBJ2-1, with TRBD1 as a possible D gene (5 bases). With 3 bases removed from V and 3 bases from J, the gap between germline ends came to 9 bases. Germline V CDR1 and CDR2: LNHDA, SQIVND (reference sequence). The CDR3 sequence is 14 residues long. CDR3 sequence (DNA): TGTGCCAGTAGTATTGGCAGGGTCTACAATGAGCAGTTCTTC. It specifies CASSIGRVYNEQFF.

The chain employs TRBV30 and TRBJ2-7; the D is unclear. The V gene lost 2 bases and the J gene lost 1 base, with 6 bases spanning the gap. In germline, CDR1 is GTSNPN, CDR2 SVGIG (reference sequence). The CDR3 extends over 12 amino acids. CDR3 DNA sequence: TGTGCCTGGAGTCCTCGGTCCTACGAGCAGTACTTC. It yields the protein CAWSPRSYEQYF. Together with reference TRBV30 and TRBJ2-7, the CDR3 gives the full variable domain: SQTIHQWPATLVQPVGSPLSLECTVEGTSNPNLYWYRQAAGRGLQLLFYSVGIGQISSEVPQNLSASRPQDRQFILSSKKLLLSDSGFYLCAWSPRSYEQYFGPGTRLTVT.

The gene calls are TRBV19 and TRBJ2-5, with 8 nucleotides matching TRBD2. J lost 5 bases, V lost 5 bases, and 7 bases had no gene match. Germline V gives CDR1 LNHDA, CDR2 SQIVND (reference sequence). The CDR3 spans 14 residues. The CDR3 loop is CASSHGGAHETQYF. Written as DNA, the CDR3 is TGTGCCAGTAGTCACGGGGGGGCACATGAGACCCAGTACTTC.

This clone was detected a few times. V and J are TRBV5-1 and TRBJ2-3; 8 bases align to TRBD1. Looked up from germline, CDR1 is SGHRS and CDR2 is YFSETQ. V shed 3 bases, J shed 0 bases, and the junction held 6 bases outside the gene matches. The CDR3 runs to 16 residues. The CDR3 here is CASSWTGQLSTDTQYF. Written as DNA, the CDR3 is TGCGCCAGCAGCTGGACAGGGCAACTTAGCACAGATACGCAGTATTTT.